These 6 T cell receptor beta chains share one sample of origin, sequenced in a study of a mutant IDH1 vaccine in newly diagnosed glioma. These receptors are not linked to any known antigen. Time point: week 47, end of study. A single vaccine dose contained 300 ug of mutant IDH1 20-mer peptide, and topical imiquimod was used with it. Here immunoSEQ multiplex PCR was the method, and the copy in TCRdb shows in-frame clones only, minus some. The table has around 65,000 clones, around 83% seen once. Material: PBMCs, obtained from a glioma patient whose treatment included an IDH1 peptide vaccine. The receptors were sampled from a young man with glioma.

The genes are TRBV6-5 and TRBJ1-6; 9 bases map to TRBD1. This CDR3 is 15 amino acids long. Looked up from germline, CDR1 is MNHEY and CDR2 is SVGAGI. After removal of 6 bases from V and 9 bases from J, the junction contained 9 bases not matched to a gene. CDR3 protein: CASSPPGTGLSPLHF. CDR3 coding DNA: TGTGCCAGCAGCCCGCCCGGGACAGGGCTTTCACCCCTCCACTTT.

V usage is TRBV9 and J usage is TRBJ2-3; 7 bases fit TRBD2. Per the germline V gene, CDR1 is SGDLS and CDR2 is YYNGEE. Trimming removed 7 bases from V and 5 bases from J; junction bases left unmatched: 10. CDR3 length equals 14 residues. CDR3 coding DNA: TGTGCCAGCGCGCGGGGGAACGCGATAGATACGCAGTATTTT. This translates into CASARGNAIDTQYF.

The CDR3 DNA reads TGTGCCTTTTCCTCCTCTAGCACAGATACGCAGTATTTT. Translating it yields CAFSSSSTDTQYF. The V call is TRBV30, the J call TRBJ2-3; D not certain. The V end was cut by 7 bases, the J end by 0 bases, with 11 bases between. Per the germline V gene, CDR1 is GTSNPN and CDR2 is SVGIG (reference sequence). This CDR3 is built from 13 residues.

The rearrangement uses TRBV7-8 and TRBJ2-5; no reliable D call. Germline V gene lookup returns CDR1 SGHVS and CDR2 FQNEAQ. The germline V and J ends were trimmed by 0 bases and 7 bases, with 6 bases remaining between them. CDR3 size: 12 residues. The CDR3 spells CASSLAVRTQYF. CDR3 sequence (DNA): TGTGCCAGCAGCTTAGCTGTTAGGACCCAGTACTTC.

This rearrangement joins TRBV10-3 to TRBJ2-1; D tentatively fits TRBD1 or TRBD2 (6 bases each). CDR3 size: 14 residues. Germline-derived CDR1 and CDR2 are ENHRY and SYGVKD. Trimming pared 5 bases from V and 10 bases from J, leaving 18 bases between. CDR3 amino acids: CAISPRGGREEQFF. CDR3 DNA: TGTGCCATCAGTCCGCGTGGGGGCCGGGAGGAGCAGTTCTTC.

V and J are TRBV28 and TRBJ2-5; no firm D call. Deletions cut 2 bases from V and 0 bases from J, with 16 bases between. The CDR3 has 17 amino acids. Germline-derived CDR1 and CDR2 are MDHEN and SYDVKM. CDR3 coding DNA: TGTGCCAGCAGTTTAACCGGATTAGGGAAGTACCAAGAGACCCAGTACTTC. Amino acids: CASSLTGLGKYQETQYF.